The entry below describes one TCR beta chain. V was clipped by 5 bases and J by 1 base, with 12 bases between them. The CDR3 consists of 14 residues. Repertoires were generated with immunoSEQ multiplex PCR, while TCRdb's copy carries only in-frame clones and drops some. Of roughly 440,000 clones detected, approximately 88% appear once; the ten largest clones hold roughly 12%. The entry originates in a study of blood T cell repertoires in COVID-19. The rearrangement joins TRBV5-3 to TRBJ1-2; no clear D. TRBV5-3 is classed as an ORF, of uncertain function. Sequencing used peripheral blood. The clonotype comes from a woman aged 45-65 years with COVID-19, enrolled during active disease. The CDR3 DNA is TGTGCCAGAAGGAATAGCCCCCTTAACTATGGCTACACCTTC. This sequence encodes CARRNSPLNYGYTF.